Included here is one T cell receptor (beta chain) sequence, with context. Antigen unknown. The data belong to a study of T cell responses to AZD1222 COVID-19 vaccine. Whole-study findings and limits: Vaccine-associated CD4 TCRs ranged over spike, dominating at 160-218 and 743-854. Among the donors, most were white British and more were female, and clonal diversity was possibly underestimated. When two AZD1222 doses had been given, Spike-specific TCR breadth and depth rose.

Trimming took 7 bases from V and 7 from J, leaving 17 bases between them. This CDR3 comprises 14 residues. Germline V gene lookup returns CDR1 SNHLY and CDR2 FYNNEI. Sequencing used immunoSEQ multiplex PCR; TCRdb keeps in-frame clones, though not all of them. The sample yields 56,000 or so clones, roughly 85% seen once. Sequenced here: peripheral blood, sampled on day 0 of AZD1222 vaccination. This TCR derives from an adult in good health. The chain couples TRBV2 to TRBJ2-1; D may be TRBD1 (8 bases). The CDR3 sequence: CASKGGTGQNEQFF. The CDR3 DNA follows: TGTGCCAGCAAGGGGGGGACAGGTCAAAATGAGCAGTTCTTC.